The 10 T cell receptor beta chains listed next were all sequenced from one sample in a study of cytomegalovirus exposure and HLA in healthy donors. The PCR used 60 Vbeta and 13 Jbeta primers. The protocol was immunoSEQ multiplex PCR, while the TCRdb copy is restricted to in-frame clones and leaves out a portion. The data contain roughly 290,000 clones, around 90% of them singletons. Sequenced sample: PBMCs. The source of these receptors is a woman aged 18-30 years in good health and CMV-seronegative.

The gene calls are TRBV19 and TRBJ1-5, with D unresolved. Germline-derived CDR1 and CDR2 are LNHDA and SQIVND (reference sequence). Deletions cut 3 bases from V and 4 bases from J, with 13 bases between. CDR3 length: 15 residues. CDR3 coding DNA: TGTGCCAGTAGTATGTCTCCGGGTGGGAATCAGCCCCAGCATTTT. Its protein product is CASSMSPGGNQPQHF. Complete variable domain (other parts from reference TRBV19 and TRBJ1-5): DGGITQSPKYLFRKEGQNVTLSCEQNLNHDAMYWYRQDPGQGLRLIYYSQIVNDFQKGDIAEGYSVSREKKESFPLTVTSAQKNPTAFYLCASSMSPGGNQPQHFGDGTRLSIL.

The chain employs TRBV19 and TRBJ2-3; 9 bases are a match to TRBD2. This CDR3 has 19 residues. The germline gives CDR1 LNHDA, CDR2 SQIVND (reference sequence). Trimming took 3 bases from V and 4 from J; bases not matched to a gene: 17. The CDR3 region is CASSMGGRGGGGASDTQYF. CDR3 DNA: TGTGCCAGTAGTATGGGAGGTCGGGGTGGCGGGGGGGCGTCAGATACGCAGTATTTT.

The CDR3 is CASNPWDSPYSNQPQHF. DNA of the CDR3: TGTGCCAGCAACCCTTGGGACAGTCCGTATAGCAATCAGCCCCAGCATTTT. This chain joins TRBV27 and TRBJ1-5; 7 bases are a match to TRBD1. The germline gives CDR1 MNHEY, CDR2 SMNVEV (reference sequence). V was clipped by 7 bases and J by 0 bases; unmatched bases: 12. This CDR3 region has 17 residues.

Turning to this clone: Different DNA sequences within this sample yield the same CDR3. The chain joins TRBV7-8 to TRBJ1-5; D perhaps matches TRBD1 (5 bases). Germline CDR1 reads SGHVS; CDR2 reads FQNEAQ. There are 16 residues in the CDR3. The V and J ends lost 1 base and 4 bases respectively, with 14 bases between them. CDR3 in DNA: TGTGCCAGCAGCTTAGATCCAGGGCTATCGAATCAGCCCCAGCATTTT. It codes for CASSLDPGLSNQPQHF.

CDR3 in DNA: TGCGCCAGCGGGGGGTACTACAATGAGCAGTTCTTC. Translated: CASGGYYNEQFF. V and J are TRBV10-2 and TRBJ2-1; tentatively, D is TRBD2 (6 bases). The CDR3 sequence is 12 residues long. V lost 8 bases, J lost 3 bases, and 8 bases lay in between. Per the germline V gene, CDR1 is WSHSY and CDR2 is SAAADI.

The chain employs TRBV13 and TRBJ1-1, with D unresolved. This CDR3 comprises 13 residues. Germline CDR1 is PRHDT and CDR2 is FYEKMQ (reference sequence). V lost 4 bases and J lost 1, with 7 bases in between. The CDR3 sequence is CASSSGTNTEAFF. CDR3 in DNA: TGTGCCAGCAGCTCGGGTACGAACACTGAAGCTTTCTTT.

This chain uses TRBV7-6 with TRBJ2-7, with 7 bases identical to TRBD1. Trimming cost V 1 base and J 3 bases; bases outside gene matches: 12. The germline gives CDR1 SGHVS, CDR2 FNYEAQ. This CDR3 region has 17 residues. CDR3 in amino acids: CASSLEMGQLGHYEQYF. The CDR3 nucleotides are TGTGCCAGCAGCTTAGAGATGGGACAGTTGGGGCACTACGAGCAGTACTTC. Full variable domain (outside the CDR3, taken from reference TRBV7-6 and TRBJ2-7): GAGVSQSPRYKVTKRGQDVALRCDPISGHVSLYWYRQALGQGPEFLTYFNYEAQQDKSGLPNDRFSAERPEGSISTLTIQRTEQRDSAMYRCASSLEMGQLGHYEQYFGPGTRLTVT.

This CDR3 reads CASDKPSDRAYGYTF. CDR3 sequence (DNA): TGTGCCAGCGATAAACCATCCGACAGGGCCTATGGCTACACCTTC. The J gene is TRBJ1-2, the V gene TRBV5-4; TRBD1 matches at 7 bases. CDR1 and CDR2 (germline): SGHNT, YYREEE (reference sequence). CDR3 size: 15 residues. J was trimmed by 4 bases and V by 7 bases; bases with no gene match: 13.

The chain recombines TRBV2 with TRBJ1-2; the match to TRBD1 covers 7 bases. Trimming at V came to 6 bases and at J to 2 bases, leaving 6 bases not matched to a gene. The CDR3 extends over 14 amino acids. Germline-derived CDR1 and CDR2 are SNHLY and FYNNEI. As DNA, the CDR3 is TGTGCCAGCAGCCCACAGGGGTCGAACTATGGCTACACCTTC. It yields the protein CASSPQGSNYGYTF.

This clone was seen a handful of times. CDR3 amino acids: CASSRGQGNSGANVLTF. The CDR3 DNA follows: TGTGCCAGCTCACGAGGACAGGGAAACTCTGGGGCCAACGTCCTGACTTTC. The chain joins TRBV18 to TRBJ2-6; 8 bases are shared with TRBD1. The CDR3 runs 17 residues. Trimming took 4 bases from V and 0 from J; bases not matched to a gene: 5. Looked up from germline, CDR1 is KGHSH and CDR2 is LQKENI.